Each of the 19 T cell receptor beta chains below was sequenced from the same sample in a study of T-cell reconstitution after alpha-beta-depleted transplantation in children. Unique molecular identifiers featured in how the TCRbeta library was prepared. TCRdb reprocessed the PCR reads with MiXCR, giving one entry per CDR3 protein. This sample carries over 150,000 distinct CDR3 sequences, approximately 6.8% of them seen once, and the ten largest clones take around 2.7%. Source: PBMCs from the stem cell graft donor, taken from the stem cell graft. Receptors originate from a human donor who donated a stem cell graft to a child with Wiskott-Aldrich syndrome.

This clonotype was recorded at least ten times. In DNA form, the CDR3 reads TGTGCCAGCAGTTATCTCCCACAGGCCCACACCGGGGAGCTGTTTTTT. This codes for CASSYLPQAHTGELFF. The V and J genes are TRBV6-5 and TRBJ2-2, with TRBD1 as a possible D gene (5 bases). V lost 3 bases and J lost 3, with 14 bases in between. This CDR3 spans 16 amino acids. Germline-derived CDR1 and CDR2 are MNHEY and SVGAGI.

This chain uses TRBV14 with TRBJ1-4; 7 positions match TRBD1. J was trimmed by 4 bases and V by 4 bases; bases with no gene match: 12. The CDR3 consists of 17 residues. Germline V gene data show CDR1 as SGHDN and CDR2 as FVKESK. CDR3 sequence (DNA): TGTGCCAGCAGCCCGGGTGTACAGGGGAGAAGTAATGAAAAACTGTTTTTT. As protein: CASSPGVQGRSNEKLFF.

This clonotype is labeled medium-sized. As DNA, the CDR3 is TGTGCCAGCAGCTTGGACAGGGGGTCAGGCTGGTACGGCTACACCTTC. Translated: CASSLDRGSGWYGYTF. The V call is TRBV5-5, the J call TRBJ1-2, with TRBD1 matching over 8 bases. The CDR3 consists of 16 residues. The germline CDR1 and CDR2 sequences are SGHKS and YYEKEE (reference sequence). J gave up 8 bases and V 0 bases, and 12 bases lay outside the gene matches.

In this sample, this clonotype turned up many times. V and J are TRBV20-1 and TRBJ2-3, with 13 bases identical to TRBD2. J gave up 6 bases and V 1 base, and 4 bases lay outside the gene matches. The germline CDR1 and CDR2 sequences are DFQATT and SNEGSKA (reference sequence). This CDR3 is 15 amino acids long. The CDR3 nucleotides are TGCAGTGCTAGAGGGACTAGCGGGGGAGGGGATACGCAGTATTTT. This codes for CSARGTSGGGDTQYF.

This clonotype was observed at least ten times. V is TRBV12-3 or TRBV12-4 and J is TRBJ1-3, with 7 bases identical to TRBD1. V lost 3 bases, J lost 4 bases, and 9 bases stayed unmatched. The CDR3 has 16 residues. This CDR3 reads CASSFWVTGDGNTIYF. In DNA, the CDR3 is TGTGCCAGCAGTTTCTGGGTAACAGGGGACGGAAACACCATATATTTT.

This clonotype was picked up many times. CDR3 in DNA: TGTGCCAGCGGCCCGTCCACCGGGGAGCTGTTTTTT. It encodes CASGPSTGELFF. The chain uses TRBV7-2 and TRBJ2-2; no firm D call. This CDR3 spans 12 amino acids. Germline CDR1 SGHTA, CDR2 FQGNSA. V lost 8 bases, J lost 4 bases, and 8 bases lay in between.

This clonotype came up many times. This chain uses TRBV12-3 or TRBV12-4 with TRBJ2-1; the D is unclear. The CDR3 is made up of 12 amino acids. V was pared by 2 bases and J by 7 bases, with 6 bases between. The CDR3 protein is CASSLIGNEQFF. The DNA of the CDR3 is TGTGCCAGCAGTTTAATTGGGAATGAGCAGTTCTTC.

This clonotype occurred many times. The V gene is TRBV5-1, the J gene TRBJ2-3; D may correspond to TRBD1 or TRBD2 (5 bases each). The germline CDR1 and CDR2 sequences are SGHRS and YFSETQ. This CDR3 spans 14 amino acids. V lost 0 bases and J 2 bases, leaving 7 bases between the germline ends. CDR3 protein: CASSLGDLTDTQYF. CDR3 in DNA: TGCGCCAGCAGCTTGGGGGACCTCACAGATACGCAGTATTTT.

This clonotype appeared many times. The J gene is TRBJ2-3, the V gene TRBV27, with D tentatively TRBD2 (6 bases). Trimming removed 6 bases from V and 2 bases from J, with 21 bases in between. Germline loops: CDR1 MNHEY, CDR2 SMNVEV (reference sequence). The CDR3 covers 17 residues. CDR3 loop: CASRRPFPGLTTDTQYF. In nucleotides, the CDR3 is TGTGCCAGCAGACGGCCATTCCCGGGACTTACCACAGATACGCAGTATTTT.

This clonotype showed up many times. The V and J genes are TRBV7-9 and TRBJ2-2; maybe TRBD1 (5 bases). There are 15 residues in the CDR3. Germline values: CDR1 SEHNR, CDR2 FQNEAQ (reference sequence). Trimming cost V 3 bases and J 2 bases, with 10 bases left between them. The CDR3 loop reads CASSFFQGNTGELFF. For the CDR3, the DNA is TGTGCCAGCAGCTTTTTTCAGGGCAACACCGGGGAGCTGTTTTTT.

About this clonotype: Its ends do not fully match the called genes, so a read error is possible. The rearrangement uses TRBV5-1 and TRBJ2-7, with D possibly being TRBD2 (6 bases). The CDR3 totals 16 residues. CDR1 and CDR2 (germline): SGHRS, YFSETQ. In nucleotides, the CDR3 is TGCACCAGCAGCTTGGCGGGACTTCTCGACTCCTACGAGCAGTACTTC. It codes for CTSSLAGLLDSYEQYF.

This clonotype was found many times. The chain carries TRBV6-5 and TRBJ2-2; no clear D gene. The CDR3 has 14 residues. Germline V gene data show CDR1 as MNHEY and CDR2 as SVGAGI. V gave up 5 bases and J gave up 0 bases, with 7 bases separating them. The CDR3 nucleotides read TGTGCCAGCAGTCGCAGCACGAACACCGGGGAGCTGTTTTTT. Translation: CASSRSTNTGELFF.

The chain is built from TRBV12-3 or TRBV12-4 and TRBJ1-1; 8 positions agree with TRBD1. CDR3 size: 13 residues. V was clipped by 3 bases and J by 7 bases; unmatched bases: 4. The CDR3, as DNA: TGTGCCAGCAGTTTGGGACAGGCAAGTGAAGCTTTCTTT. Amino acid sequence: CASSLGQASEAFF.

This clonotype was seen ten or more times. The chain carries TRBV7-2 and TRBJ2-5; the match to TRBD2 covers 11 bases. V lost 1 base and J lost 4; bases outside the gene matches: 2. CDR1 and CDR2 (germline): SGHTA, FQGNSA. The length of the CDR3 is 15 residues. The CDR3 loop is CASSLGLAGGETQYF. CDR3 in DNA: TGTGCCAGCAGCTTAGGGCTAGCGGGAGGAGAGACCCAGTACTTC.

The chain uses TRBV5-1 and TRBJ1-2, with TRBD1 as a possible D gene (5 bases). V lost 0 bases to trimming and J lost 4 bases, with 16 bases between them. CDR3 size: 16 residues. CDR1 SGHRS and CDR2 YFSETQ come from the germline V gene. CDR3 bases: TGCGCCAGCAGCTTGGCTCCGGACACCAACTTCTATGGCTACACCTTC. Amino acids: CASSLAPDTNFYGYTF. Based on the CDR3 plus reference TRBV5-1 and TRBJ1-2, the full variable domain is KAGVTQTPRYLIKTRGQQVTLSCSPISGHRSVSWYQQTPGQGLQFLFEYFSETQRNKGNFPGRFSGRQFSNSRSEMNVSTLELGDSALYLCASSLAPDTNFYGYTFGSGTRLTVV.

This clonotype was seen at least ten times. The chain joins TRBV5-1 to TRBJ1-3, with D hard to call. Germline assignment: CDR1 SGHRS and CDR2 YFSETQ. V was cut by 4 bases and J by 3 bases, with 11 bases left in between. The CDR3 runs to 14 residues. The CDR3 DNA reads TGCGCCAGCAGCATGGGCCCCGGTGGAAACACCATATATTTT. This gives the protein CASSMGPGGNTIYF.

Many counts were recorded for this clonotype. This sequence joins TRBV5-5 and TRBJ1-2; 8 nucleotides line up with TRBD1. V lost 4 bases to trimming and J lost 5 bases; unmatched junction nucleotides: 7. Per germline, CDR1 SGHKS and CDR2 YYEKEE (reference sequence). The CDR3 has 14 residues. CDR3 in amino acids: CASSRSRTGYGYTF. The CDR3 region has the DNA TGTGCCAGCAGCCGGTCCAGGACAGGGTATGGCTACACCTTC.

In its sample, this clonotype was seen many times. CDR3: CSVSTGTRDNWQYF. DNA for the CDR3: TGCAGCGTCAGTACCGGGACGAGGGACAACTGGCAGTATTTT. The chain joins TRBV29-1 to TRBJ2-3; D is perhaps TRBD1 (6 bases). Looked up from germline, CDR1 is SQVTM and CDR2 is ANQGSEA. The CDR3 covers 14 residues. V lost 6 bases and J 11 bases, leaving 24 bases between the germline ends.

This chain links TRBV7-6 with TRBJ1-6; no reliable D call. Germline assignment: CDR1 SGHVS and CDR2 FNYEAQ. CDR3 length: 13 amino acids. Between the trimmed V and J ends, which lost 2 bases and 8 bases, there was a span of 7 bases. CDR3 protein: CASSLKEHSPLHF. The CDR3 DNA reads TGTGCCAGCAGCTTAAAGGAACATTCACCCCTCCACTTT.